The 24 T cell receptor beta chains in this list originate from one sample, sequenced in a study of CD8 T cells in Susac syndrome. RNA, at 0.5 to 1 ug, was reverse transcribed with random hexamers. TCRdb processed the immunoSEQ multiplex PCR reads anew with MiXCR; each CDR3 protein has one entry. The data show 150,000 or so distinct CDR3 sequences, roughly 95% seen once. Source material: CD4+ T cells from PBMCs. Source of these receptors: a human donor in good health.

This sequence joins TRBV20-1 and TRBJ1-6; TRBD1 is a possible D gene (6 bases). Germline CDR1 and CDR2: DFQATT and SNEGSKA (reference sequence). The V gene lost 0 bases and the J gene lost 6 bases, with 15 bases spanning the gap. This CDR3 contains 16 residues. The CDR3 reads CSARDYKGGVNSPLHF. The CDR3 DNA follows: TGCAGTGCTAGAGATTATAAAGGGGGTGTTAATTCACCCCTCCACTTT.

The gene calls are TRBV14 and TRBJ1-1, with a tentative D call TRBD1 (5 bases). With 4 bases removed from V and 4 bases from J, the gap between germline ends came to 16 bases. The CDR3 spans 15 residues. Germline V lookup: CDR1 SGHDN, CDR2 FVKESK. CDR3 sequence reads: CASSPPAGVGTEAFF. The DNA of the CDR3 is TGTGCCAGCAGCCCCCCGGCGGGGGTAGGCACTGAAGCTTTCTTT.

The chain combines TRBV5-6 with TRBJ1-4, with no clear D. Germline V lookup: CDR1 SGHDT, CDR2 YYEEEE. V was pared by 5 bases and J by 5 bases, with 16 bases between. The CDR3 has 15 amino acids. CDR3 in DNA: TGTGCCAGCAGTTTGCCGGGCCCGGGGAATGAAAAACTGTTTTTT. It translates to CASSLPGPGNEKLFF.

On this clonotype itself: Germline is not matched at one junction end, which may reflect a read error. The V call is TRBV6-1, the J call TRBJ2-1, with D tentatively TRBD1 or TRBD2 (5 bases each). The CDR3 has 14 amino acids. Germline CDR1 reads MNHNS; CDR2 reads SASEGT. The chain's CDR3 is CATSENPGPREQFF. The CDR3 region has the DNA TGTGCCACCAGTGAAAATCCGGGACCCCGGGAGCAGTTCTTC.

The chain joins TRBV7-2 to TRBJ2-5; 9 bases line up with TRBD2. The CDR3 covers 14 residues. Looked up from germline, CDR1 is SGHTA and CDR2 is FQGNSA. V trimming: 5 bases; J trimming: 4 bases; junction bases outside the gene matches: 5. For the CDR3, the DNA is TGTGCCAGCAGCCGGCGGGGGGGCCGAGAGACCCAGTACTTC. Amino acid sequence: CASSRRGGRETQYF.

V usage is TRBV20-1 and J usage is TRBJ2-3; 7 bases are shared with TRBD2. The V segment lost 1 base and the J segment 4 bases; nucleotides outside the gene matches: 5. Germline assignment: CDR1 DFQATT and CDR2 SNEGSKA (reference sequence). CDR3 length: 14 residues. The CDR3 here is CSARGGGIADTQYF. As DNA, the CDR3 is TGCAGTGCTAGAGGGGGGGGTATCGCAGATACGCAGTATTTT.

The CDR3 loop is CSVEPQTAYGYTF. The CDR3 bases are TGCAGCGTTGAACCTCAGACAGCATATGGCTACACCTTC. The chain joins TRBV29-1 to TRBJ1-2; tentative D call: TRBD1 (5 bases). CDR3 size: 13 residues. Germline V gene sequence: CDR1 SQVTM, CDR2 ANQGSEA. V lost 2 bases to trimming and J lost 5 bases, with 12 bases between them. Based on the CDR3 plus reference TRBV29-1 and TRBJ1-2, the full variable domain is SAVISQKPSRDICQRGTSLTIQCQVDSQVTMMFWYRQQPGQSLTLIATANQGSEATYESGFVIDKFPISRPNLTFSTLTVSNMSPEDSSIYLCSVEPQTAYGYTFGSGTRLTVV.

The chain's CDR3 is CASRDTRWAQYF. DNA for the CDR3: TGTGCCAGCAGAGACACCCGGTGGGCGCAGTATTTT. This chain joins TRBV2 and TRBJ2-3; D call uncertain. CDR3 length equals 12 residues. With 6 bases removed from V and 10 bases from J, the gap between germline ends came to 14 bases. Germline CDR1 and CDR2: SNHLY and FYNNEI.

The chain has TRBV20-1 and TRBJ1-2, with unresolved D. Per the germline V gene, CDR1 is DFQATT and CDR2 is SNEGSKA (reference sequence). CDR3 length: 14 amino acids. With 3 bases removed from V and 0 bases from J, the gap between germline ends came to 11 bases. CDR3 in amino acids: CSASGQEANYGYTF. The CDR3 DNA is TGCAGTGCTAGTGGTCAGGAGGCTAACTATGGCTACACCTTC.

The V and J genes are TRBV20-1 and TRBJ1-1, with 7 nucleotides matching TRBD1. This CDR3 spans 12 amino acids. V shed 7 bases and J 10 bases; nucleotides not matched to a gene: 12. Germline V gene data show CDR1 as DFQATT and CDR2 as SNEGSKA (reference sequence). CDR3 protein: CSVPTGTASAFF. CDR3 nucleotide sequence: TGCAGTGTTCCGACAGGGACCGCGTCAGCTTTCTTT.

This chain uses TRBV2 with TRBJ1-2; 8 bases line up with TRBD1. V shed 2 bases, J shed 9 bases, and the junction held 14 bases outside the gene matches. Germline lookup yields CDR1 SNHLY and CDR2 FYNNEI. The CDR3 has 16 residues. The CDR3 is CASSEQDWDRSSSYTF. The CDR3 region has the DNA TGTGCCAGCAGTGAACAGGATTGGGACAGGTCATCTAGCTACACCTTC.

The J gene is TRBJ2-6, the V gene TRBV5-1, with 12 bases that match TRBD1. This CDR3 has 20 amino acids. The V gene end was trimmed by 2 bases and the J gene end by 9 bases; junction bases not matched to a gene: 18. Germline CDR1 is SGHRS and CDR2 is YFSETQ. The DNA of the CDR3 is TGCGCCAGCAGCTTTGGGGACAGGGGGCGCAAGGCGACCGTGGTCAACGTCCTGACTTTC. It encodes CASSFGDRGRKATVVNVLTF.

This clonotype appeared a single time. The chain couples TRBV12-3 or TRBV12-4 to TRBJ1-1, with 8 bases matching TRBD1. The trim removed 6 bases at V and 5 bases at J, leaving 8 bases unmatched. The CDR3 covers 14 residues. CDR3 coding DNA: TGTGCCAGCAGACTTGGACAGGGCTGGACTGAAGCTTTCTTT. Protein product: CASRLGQGWTEAFF.

The chain carries TRBV6-6 and TRBJ2-7; D possibly corresponds to TRBD1 (5 bases). The CDR3 has 15 amino acids. V was shortened by 0 bases and J by 3 bases, with 12 bases between the two germline ends. CDR1 is MNHNY, CDR2 SVGAGI, per germline (reference sequence). The CDR3 loop is CASSYSAGQNYEQYF. CDR3 coding DNA: TGTGCCAGCAGTTACTCGGCCGGACAAAACTACGAGCAGTACTTC.

This clonotype occurred a few times. The V and J genes are TRBV9 and TRBJ2-5; no reliable D call. Deletions cut 4 bases from V and 2 bases from J, with 6 bases between. Germline CDR1 SGDLS, CDR2 YYNGEE. This CDR3 has 12 amino acids. The CDR3 coding sequence is TGTGCCAGCAGCTCCGGGCAAGAGACCCAGTACTTC. Protein product: CASSSGQETQYF.

The V gene is TRBV2, the J gene TRBJ1-2; D remains ambiguous. Trimming cost V 3 bases and J 0 bases, with 5 bases left between them. In germline, CDR1 is SNHLY, CDR2 FYNNEI. The CDR3 runs 13 residues. The CDR3 DNA follows: TGTGCCAGCAGTGAGGACGCTAACTATGGCTACACCTTC. This codes for CASSEDANYGYTF.

This chain joins TRBV20-1 and TRBJ2-5; TRBD1 agrees at 7 bases. Losses at the gene ends were 3 bases for V and 5 bases for J; bases not matched to a gene: 9. Germline V gene data show CDR1 as DFQATT and CDR2 as SNEGSKA (reference sequence). The CDR3 extends over 14 amino acids. This chain's CDR3 is CSARRTGSGETQYF. CDR3 coding DNA: TGCAGTGCTAGGAGGACAGGTTCGGGGGAGACCCAGTACTTC.

This chain links TRBV9 with TRBJ2-5; 10 bases fit TRBD1. After removal of 3 bases from V and 2 bases from J, the junction contained 4 bases not matched to a gene. The CDR3 runs 15 residues. Per germline, CDR1 SGDLS and CDR2 YYNGEE. CDR3 DNA: TGTGCCAGCAGCGCCTCGGGACAGGGGCAAGAGACCCAGTACTTC. Its translation: CASSASGQGQETQYF.

The V gene is TRBV9, the J gene TRBJ2-5; 7 nucleotides agree with TRBD2. Per germline, CDR1 SGDLS and CDR2 YYNGEE. This CDR3 region has 13 residues. J lost 4 bases, V lost 3 bases, and 3 bases had no gene match. CDR3 nucleotides: TGTGCCAGCAGCGCGGGGGGAGGAGAGACCCAGTACTTC. Translation: CASSAGGGETQYF.

The chain uses TRBV30 and TRBJ1-4; 10 nucleotides agree with TRBD1. Germline V gene lookup returns CDR1 GTSNPN and CDR2 SVGIG (reference sequence). This CDR3 has 14 residues. V lost 2 bases and J lost 8; bases outside the gene matches: 5. CDR3 coding DNA: TGTGCCTGGAGTAGGGGACAGGGGTACGAAAAACTGTTTTTT. Its protein product is CAWSRGQGYEKLFF. The full variable domain, with the rest looked up from reference TRBV30 and TRBJ1-4, is SQTIHQWPATLVQPVGSPLSLECTVEGTSNPNLYWYRQAAGRGLQLLFYSVGIGQISSEVPQNLSASRPQDRQFILSSKKLLLSDSGFYLCAWSRGQGYEKLFFGSGTQLSVL.

The genes are TRBV5-1 and TRBJ2-3, with TRBD2 identical over 12 bases. CDR1 and CDR2 (germline): SGHRS, YFSETQ. The V gene end was trimmed by 4 bases and the J gene end by 4 bases; junction bases not matched to a gene: 10. CDR3 length: 17 residues. The CDR3 DNA follows: TGCGCCAGCAGCCAAAACCGACTAGCGGGGGCTCCAGATACGCAGTATTTT. Protein: CASSQNRLAGAPDTQYF.

V and J are TRBV20-1 and TRBJ1-1; D is possibly TRBD1 (6 bases). V was shortened by 1 base and J by 1 base, with 10 bases between the two germline ends. Looked up from germline, CDR1 is DFQATT and CDR2 is SNEGSKA (reference sequence). CDR3 length: 14 residues. This CDR3 reads CSARAGAPNTEAFF. CDR3 coding DNA: TGCAGTGCTAGAGCAGGGGCTCCGAACACTGAAGCTTTCTTT.

This chain connects TRBV19 to TRBJ1-2; D uncertain. Per germline, CDR1 LNHDA and CDR2 SQIVND (reference sequence). This CDR3 contains 14 residues. V lost 6 bases and J 5 bases, leaving 16 bases between the germline ends. The CDR3 DNA follows: TGTGCCAGTAGAACCATCCCGCTCCAATATGGCTACACCTTC. Translating gives CASRTIPLQYGYTF.

This clonotype came up once. The CDR3 spells CASTPRGMNTEAFF. For the CDR3, the DNA is TGTGCCAGCACTCCCAGGGGAATGAACACTGAAGCTTTCTTT. The chain links TRBV6-2 or TRBV6-3 to TRBJ1-1; weak D call: TRBD1 (6 bases). CDR1 and CDR2 from the germline V gene are MNHEY and SVGEGT. V lost 7 bases, J lost 0 bases, and 12 bases lay in between. The CDR3 spans 14 residues.